What follows is one TCR beta chain and its context. What it recognizes is unknown. These data originate in a study of T cell responses to AZD1222 COVID-19 vaccine. Study-level information: The study pooled second doses at about 4 or about 12 weeks.

The V gene end was trimmed by 4 bases and the J gene end by 8 bases; junction bases not matched to a gene: 2. CDR1 is SGHVS, CDR2 FQNEAQ, per germline. The length of the CDR3 is 13 residues. Sequencing used immunoSEQ multiplex PCR; TCRdb keeps in-frame clones, though not all of them. The table includes around 99,000 clones, about 92% detected once. Whole-study findings and limits: Baseline seropositivity occurred in only a handful of AZD1222 recipients. Donor demographics were predominantly white British with a female majority; clonal diversity may be underestimated. Two doses of AZD1222 preceded a rise in Spike-specific TCR breadth and depth.

The chain uses TRBV7-8 and TRBJ1-4; 9 nucleotides line up with TRBD1. The sequence derives from an adult in good health. This material consisted of peripheral blood, taken on day 0 of AZD1222 vaccination. The CDR3: CASSWGQGEKLFF. The CDR3 nucleotides are TGTGCCAGCAGCTGGGGACAGGGCGAAAAACTGTTTTTT.